The sequence of this T cell receptor (beta chain) was determined in a study of T cells expressing NK-cell markers. TCRdb re-called the 5' RACE reads, yielding one record per CDR3 amino acid sequence without DNA. Its table lists about 150,000 distinct CDR3 sequences. Worth noting for this clonotype: The antigen remains unidentified.

The germline V gene has CDR1 SQVTM and CDR2 ANQGSEA. The CDR3 length is 15 residues. Overall study findings and caveats: Researchers report these clonotypes also headed the CD3+CD56-NKG2C+ fraction in a handful of donors.

The rearrangement joins TRBV29-1 to TRBJ2-1; TCRdb's D gene call, TRBD2, goes unchecked for lack of DNA. This sequence originates from a man aged 18 to 69 in good health. The sample consisted of blood T cells: a sorted CD56 or NKG2C T cell subset, CD4+ or CD8+ T cells, or bulk PBMC T cells (not recorded which). This CDR3 is CSVEGPSGPYNEQFF.